Below are 29 T cell receptor beta chains sequenced from a single sample in a study of CD8 T cells in ankylosing spondylitis (dated by TCRdb to between 2016 and 2019). To prepare the library, 5' RACE was applied. Instrument used: Illumina HiSeq 2500. TCRdb reran the public reads through fastp at Q25 and MiXCR, keeping productive beta chains. One record per CDR3 amino acid sequence lists the most common genes and DNA. In all, the sample holds about 240,000 distinct CDR3 sequences, and roughly 8.6% of those were seen once. Together, the top ten hold 6.8% of the sample. The sequencing input was blood, either unsorted or a sorted T cell fraction (not recorded which). The source is a male donor with ankylosing spondylitis or in good health (not recorded which).

There are many counts of this clonotype. This rearrangement joins TRBV12-3 or TRBV12-4 to TRBJ1-5; tentatively, D is TRBD1 (6 bases). V lost 6 bases and J 7 bases, leaving 16 bases between the germline ends. The CDR3 consists of 14 residues. CDR3 coding DNA: TGTGCCAGCAGCCACACAGGGTCACGGCAGCCCCAGCATTTT. Translation gives CASSHTGSRQPQHF.

This clonotype was seen only a few times. The chain carries TRBV4-2 and TRBJ2-7, with 10 bases lining up with TRBD2. CDR3 length: 17 residues. The J segment lost 0 bases and the V segment lost 4 bases, leaving 9 bases of the junction unmatched. Germline V CDR1 and CDR2: LGHNA, YNFKEQ. The CDR3 DNA sequence: TGTGCCAGCAGCCCCCGGACTAGCGGTTTAAGCTCCTACGAGCAGTACTTC. Its protein product is CASSPRTSGLSSYEQYF.

The chain employs TRBV5-6 and TRBJ2-7; 15 bases map to TRBD2. CDR3 length: 13 amino acids. Per the germline V gene, CDR1 is SGHDT and CDR2 is YYEEEE. V gave up 2 bases and J gave up 11 bases; unmatched junction bases: 2. The chain's CDR3 is CASSLGLAGGKYF. The CDR3 coding sequence is TGTGCCAGCAGCTTAGGACTAGCGGGGGGGAAGTACTTC.

The chain joins TRBV19 to TRBJ2-2; D is possibly TRBD1 (7 bases). V lost 5 bases and J 7 bases, leaving 29 bases between the germline ends. This CDR3 region has 19 residues. CDR1 LNHDA and CDR2 SQIVND come from the germline V gene (reference sequence). CDR3 residues: CASSAGYLRRGPKYGELFF. The CDR3 region has the DNA TGTGCCAGTAGTGCGGGATACTTGAGGAGGGGGCCCAAGTACGGGGAGCTGTTTTTT.

The chain is built from TRBV6-5 and TRBJ2-7; the D is unclear. The CDR3 is 13 residues long. Germline V CDR1 and CDR2: MNHEY, SVGAGI. V was cut by 0 bases and J by 5 bases, with 8 bases left in between. The DNA for the CDR3 is TGTGCCAGCAGTTACTCAGGGCTGCACGAGCAGTACTTC. This gives the protein CASSYSGLHEQYF.

At least ten counts were recorded for this clonotype. J is TRBJ1-2 and V is TRBV20-1; D unclear. Trimming pared 1 base from V and 2 bases from J, leaving 8 bases between. This CDR3 is 13 amino acids long. Germline loops: CDR1 DFQATT, CDR2 SNEGSKA (reference sequence). The CDR3 DNA reads as TGCAGTGCTAGAGGGGGAGGGAACTATGGCTACACCTTC. Its protein is CSARGGGNYGYTF.

This clonotype was detected ten times or more. V and J are TRBV5-6 and TRBJ2-1; D could derive from TRBD1 or TRBD2 (5 bases each). Between the trimmed V and J ends, which lost 4 bases and 4 bases, there was a span of 15 bases. The length of the CDR3 is 15 residues. CDR1 and CDR2 (germline): SGHDT, YYEEEE. This chain's CDR3 is CASSPPGTSYNEQFF. The CDR3, as DNA: TGTGCCAGCAGCCCCCCGGGGACGTCATACAATGAGCAGTTCTTC.

This clonotype has just a few counts. This chain connects TRBV7-2 to TRBJ1-1, with D possibly being TRBD1 (5 bases). V was clipped by 2 bases and J by 1 base, with 8 bases between them. Germline V gene lookup returns CDR1 SGHTA and CDR2 FQGNSA. The CDR3 has 14 amino acids. The DNA of the CDR3 is TGTGCCAGCAGCTTACTGGGACCGAACACTGAAGCTTTCTTT. Translation gives CASSLLGPNTEAFF.

This clonotype occurred many times. This chain uses TRBV20-1 with TRBJ2-1, with 11 bases that match TRBD2. Trimming took 3 bases from V and 1 from J; bases not matched to a gene: 14. CDR3 length equals 19 residues. CDR1 and CDR2 (germline): DFQATT, SNEGSKA (reference sequence). CDR3 in amino acids: CSARSRVSGGAHSYNEQFF. CDR3 DNA sequence: TGCAGTGCTAGGTCTAGGGTTAGCGGGGGGGCCCATTCCTACAATGAGCAGTTCTTC.

This clonotype occurred many times. The chain recombines TRBV20-1 with TRBJ1-1; a possible D gene is TRBD1 (5 bases). The V end was cut by 0 bases, the J end by 4 bases, with 9 bases between. Germline loops: CDR1 DFQATT, CDR2 SNEGSKA (reference sequence). This CDR3 has 13 amino acids. The CDR3 DNA reads TGCAGTGCTAGAGAGGGGGGGACCACTGAAGCTTTCTTT. Translation gives CSAREGGTTEAFF.

This clonotype was seen a handful of times. The rearrangement uses TRBV5-1 and TRBJ1-1, with D possibly matching TRBD1 (5 bases). The CDR3 has 13 residues. V was shortened by 5 bases and J by 5 bases, with 13 bases between the two germline ends. Per germline, CDR1 SGHRS and CDR2 YFSETQ. CDR3 DNA: TGCGCCAGCAGAAACTCGGGGGAAACTGAAGCTTTCTTT. It translates to CASRNSGETEAFF.

This clonotype has ten or more counts. This chain uses TRBV7-2 with TRBJ1-6; no reliable D call. Trimming took off 6 bases at V and 7 bases at J, with 16 bases between the two ends. The V gene's germline CDR1 is SGHTA and CDR2 FQGNSA. The length of the CDR3 is 15 residues. CDR3 sequence: CASRPGNRPNSPLHF. CDR3 coding DNA: TGTGCCAGCAGACCGGGGAACCGTCCAAATTCACCCCTCCACTTT.

On this clonotype itself: A much larger clone differs from this one at a single base, so this may be a read error. The chain links TRBV29-1 to TRBJ1-1; TRBD1 matches at 7 bases. The germline V gene encodes CDR1 SQVTM and CDR2 ANQGSEA. The CDR3 consists of 15 residues. CDR3 coding DNA: TGCAGAGTTGGGGTCTCGGGACAGTTTAAAATCGAAGCTTTCTTT. Residues: CRVGVSGQFKIEAFF.

This clonotype was detected many times. The chain carries TRBV24-1 and TRBJ1-1, with a weak D call TRBD1 (6 bases). The CDR3 is made up of 13 amino acids. Germline V gene data show CDR1 as KGHDR and CDR2 as SFDVKD. The germline V and J ends were trimmed by 4 bases and 4 bases, with 9 bases remaining between them. In DNA form, the CDR3 reads TGTGCCACCAGTGAGAGGGGGGGCACTGAAGCTTTCTTT. It translates to CATSERGGTEAFF.

This clonotype was seen repeatedly, ten times or more. This rearrangement joins TRBV20-1 to TRBJ2-1, with D perhaps TRBD2 (5 bases). Trimming cost V 3 bases and J 7 bases, with 13 bases left between them. This CDR3 has 13 residues. Germline loops: CDR1 DFQATT, CDR2 SNEGSKA (reference sequence). The CDR3 sequence: CSASPLAPNEQFF. The CDR3 DNA is TGCAGTGCTAGTCCGCTAGCTCCGAATGAGCAGTTCTTC.

This clonotype came up many times. V is TRBV7-2 and J is TRBJ2-5; D unclear. Deletions cut 5 bases from V and 1 base from J, with 14 bases between. Germline-derived CDR1 and CDR2 are SGHTA and FQGNSA. CDR3 length equals 15 residues. The CDR3 here is CASSPSPVLQETQYF. CDR3 DNA sequence: TGTGCCAGCAGCCCAAGCCCCGTTCTCCAAGAGACCCAGTACTTC.

This clonotype showed up just a few times. The rearrangement links TRBV30 to TRBJ2-7; D possibly corresponds to TRBD2 (6 bases). V dropped 3 bases and J dropped 2 bases, with 14 bases sitting between them. Germline V gives CDR1 GTSNPN, CDR2 SVGIG (reference sequence). CDR3 length equals 14 residues. In DNA, the CDR3 is TGTGCCTGGAGCATCGGGACTGCTGCCTACGAGCAGTACTTC. Translation gives CAWSIGTAAYEQYF. Complete variable domain (other parts from reference TRBV30 and TRBJ2-7): SQTIHQWPATLVQPVGSPLSLECTVEGTSNPNLYWYRQAAGRGLQLLFYSVGIGQISSEVPQNLSASRPQDRQFILSSKKLLLSDSGFYLCAWSIGTAAYEQYFGPGTRLTVT.

There are many counts of this clonotype. The rearrangement links TRBV6-2 or TRBV6-3 to TRBJ1-1; D gene ambiguous. Deletions cut 4 bases from V and 6 bases from J, with 12 bases between. CDR3 length equals 13 residues. CDR1 and CDR2 from the germline V gene are MNHEY and SVGEGT. CDR3 sequence reads: CASSWSRDAEAFF. CDR3 bases: TGTGCCAGCAGTTGGTCACGCGACGCTGAAGCTTTCTTT.

This clonotype appeared many times. The chain employs TRBV27 and TRBJ2-1; 10 nucleotides match TRBD2. The J segment lost 8 bases and the V segment lost 2 bases, leaving 9 bases of the junction unmatched. The CDR3 sequence is 16 residues long. CDR1 and CDR2 from the germline V gene are MNHEY and SMNVEV (reference sequence). CDR3 DNA: TGTGCCAGCAGTTTAAATCCAGCGGGGGGGCCGTATGAGCAGTTCTTC. It encodes CASSLNPAGGPYEQFF.

This clonotype was observed a handful of times. This sequence joins TRBV7-2 and TRBJ2-7; maybe TRBD1 (6 bases). This CDR3 is built from 15 residues. Trimming took 1 base from V and 1 from J, leaving 11 bases between them. CDR1 is SGHTA and CDR2 is FQGNSA in the germline V gene. CDR3 in amino acids: CASSLGTEPSYEQYF. The CDR3 DNA follows: TGTGCCAGCAGCTTAGGGACAGAACCGTCCTACGAGCAGTACTTC.

This clonotype showed up just a few times. The chain has TRBV4-3 and TRBJ1-2, with TRBD1 as a possible D gene (6 bases). Germline lookup yields CDR1 LGHNA and CDR2 YSLEER. This CDR3 region has 17 residues. Trimming cost V 0 bases and J 0 bases, with 14 bases left between them. CDR3 sequence: CASSQDSTPGANYGYTF. The CDR3, as DNA: TGCGCCAGCAGCCAAGATTCGACTCCAGGGGCTAACTATGGCTACACCTTC.

This clonotype was seen many times. The rearrangement links TRBV5-1 to TRBJ2-4, with 10 bases fitting TRBD2. The V and J ends lost 0 bases and 0 bases, in that order; junction bases with no gene match: 3. The CDR3 totals 17 residues. The germline CDR1 and CDR2 sequences are SGHRS and YFSETQ. In nucleotides, the CDR3 is TGCGCCAGCAGCTTGGGGCTAGCGGGAGTAGCCAAAAACATTCAGTACTTC. The encoded protein is CASSLGLAGVAKNIQYF.

The rearrangement links TRBV5-6 to TRBJ2-7; 10 bases match TRBD1. This CDR3 region has 15 residues. From germline, CDR1 is SGHDT and CDR2 YYEEEE. The ends lost 3 bases at V and 4 bases at J; junction bases unmatched: 7. For the CDR3, the DNA is TGTGCCAGCAGCTCTGGCCTGGGACAGGGGTACGAGCAGTACTTC. Translation: CASSSGLGQGYEQYF.

V is TRBV4-3 and J is TRBJ2-3, with 7 bases fitting TRBD2. V dropped 1 base and J dropped 1; count of bases not matched to a gene: 5. The CDR3 spans 16 residues. Germline V gene lookup returns CDR1 LGHNA and CDR2 YSLEER. CDR3 in amino acids: CASSQVQAGGTDTQYF. The CDR3 bases are TGCGCCAGCAGCCAAGTCCAGGCGGGGGGCACAGATACGCAGTATTTT.

Worth noting for this clonotype: This may be a read error: a much more frequent sequence differs by one nucleotide. The chain links TRBV7-8 to TRBJ1-1, with TRBD1 matching over 9 bases. CDR1 is SGHVS, CDR2 FQNEAQ, per germline. The CDR3 covers 14 residues. With V trimmed by 5 bases and J by 1 base, 2 bases remained unmatched. The CDR3 DNA reads as TGTGCCAGCAGCGAGGACAGGGGGAACACTGAAGCTTTCTTT. Its translation: CASSEDRGNTEAFF.

This clonotype was seen ten or more times. The chain is built from TRBV21-1 and TRBJ1-1; the D call of TRBD1 is as the table states it, not checked on the DNA. TRBV21-1 is a pseudogene locus. The CDR3 contains 16 residues. The CDR3 DNA reads TGTGCCAGCAGCAAAGGTGGGAGCTCAGGGGGAACTGAAGCTTTCTTT. Translation gives CASSKGGSSGGTEAFF.

This clonotype was observed at least ten times. The chain employs TRBV6-5 and TRBJ1-3; D call uncertain. The ends were cut back, 0 bases at V and 4 bases at J, with 7 bases in the middle. Germline values: CDR1 MNHEY, CDR2 SVGAGI. This CDR3 region has 14 residues. CDR3 in amino acids: CASSYSTNGNTIYF. CDR3 coding DNA: TGTGCCAGCAGTTACTCGACCAACGGAAACACCATATATTTT.

This clonotype was seen many times. V is TRBV10-3 and J is TRBJ1-2, with a tentative D call TRBD1 (5 bases). This CDR3 has 16 residues. The germline V gene has CDR1 ENHRY and CDR2 SYGVKD. Trimming removed 8 bases at V and 4 bases at J, with 23 bases between. The DNA for the CDR3 is TGTGCCATCGAGGGGTCAAGAGCCCCAGATCTCTATGGCTACACCTTC. This codes for CAIEGSRAPDLYGYTF.

This clonotype came up a few times. This chain links TRBV7-6 with TRBJ2-2; D gene uncertain. CDR1 is SGHVS, CDR2 FNYEAQ, per germline. Trimming shortened V by 5 bases and J by 6 bases, and 10 bases separated the two germline ends. This CDR3 is 13 amino acids long. The DNA of the CDR3 is TGTGCCAGCAGCCCGTCGACGGCCGGGGAGCTGTTTTTT. Protein: CASSPSTAGELFF.